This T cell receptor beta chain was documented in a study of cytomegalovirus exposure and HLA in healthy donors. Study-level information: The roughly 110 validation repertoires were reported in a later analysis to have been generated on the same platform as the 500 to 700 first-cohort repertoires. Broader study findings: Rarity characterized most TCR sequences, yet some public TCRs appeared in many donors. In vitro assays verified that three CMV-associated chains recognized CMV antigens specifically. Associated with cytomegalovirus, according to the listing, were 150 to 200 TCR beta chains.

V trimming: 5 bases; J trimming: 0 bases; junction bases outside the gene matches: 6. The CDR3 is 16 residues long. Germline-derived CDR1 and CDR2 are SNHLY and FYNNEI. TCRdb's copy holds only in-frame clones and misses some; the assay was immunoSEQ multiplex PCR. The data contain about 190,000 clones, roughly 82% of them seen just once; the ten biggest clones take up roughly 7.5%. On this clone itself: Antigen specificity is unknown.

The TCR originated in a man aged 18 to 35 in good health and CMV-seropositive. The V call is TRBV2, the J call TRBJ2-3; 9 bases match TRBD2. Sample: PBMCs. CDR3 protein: CASSLTSGYSTDTQYF. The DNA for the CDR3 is TGTGCCAGCAGTCTTACTAGCGGGTATAGCACAGATACGCAGTATTTT.